A selection of T cell receptor beta chains follows, all from one sample in a study of T cell changes during pregnancy in multiple sclerosis. The protocol was immunoSEQ multiplex PCR, while the TCRdb copy is restricted to in-frame clones and leaves out a portion. This sample has fewer than 85,000 clones, with 94% found just once. Sequencing used peripheral blood, obtained in the third trimester of pregnancy. These receptor sequences come from a female donor with multiple sclerosis, enrolled in a pregnancy study. Both conserved end residues are part of each CDR3. The D gene is left open where the match is weak.

>-|TRBJ2-3|TRBV18
CASSPGPTDTQYF
TGTGCCAGCTCACCAGGGCCCACAGATACGCAGTATTTT
>-|TRBJ2-5|TRBV7-9
CASSRLTTAMETQYF
TGTGCCAGCAGCCGTTTGACCACAGCTATGGAGACCCAGTACTTC
>-|TRBJ2-7|TRBV13
CASSLGSSYEQYF
TGTGCCAGCAGCTTAGGTTCGTCCTACGAGCAGTACTTC
>-|TRBJ2-7|TRBV4-1
CASSQAGGRPEQYF
TGCGCCAGCAGCCAAGCAGGAGGACGCCCCGAGCAGTACTTC
>TRBD2|TRBJ2-2|TRBV5-4
CASSPLDGGAPGELFF
TGTGCCAGCAGCCCTTTGGACGGGGGGGCTCCCGGGGAGCTGTTTTTT
>TRBD2|TRBJ2-7|TRBV27
CASSSWTSGGSYEQYF
TGTGCCAGCAGTTCCTGGACTAGCGGGGGCTCCTACGAGCAGTACTTC
>-|TRBJ1-1|TRBV4-2
CASSQEAHPNTEAFF
TGTGCCAGCAGCCAAGAGGCACATCCGAACACTGAAGCTTTCTTT
>-|TRBJ2-2|TRBV9
CASSVVGGGAGELFF
TGTGCCAGCAGCGTAGTAGGAGGGGGGGCCGGGGAGCTGTTTTTT
>-|TRBJ2-2|TRBV2
CASSVNRVPGELFF
TGTGCCAGCAGTGTAAACAGGGTTCCCGGGGAGCTGTTTTTT
>-|TRBJ2-7|TRBV27
CASSFRAGTYEQYF
TGTGCCAGCAGTTTTCGGGCAGGGACCTACGAGCAGTACTTC
>-|TRBJ2-1|TRBV19
CASSAGSKGNEQFF
TGTGCCAGTAGTGCAGGGTCAAAGGGGAATGAGCAGTTCTTC